This is a list of T cell receptor beta chains from one sample in a study of spatial heterogeneity in lung cancer. TCRdb analysed the 5' RACE reads with MiXCR anew, one entry per CDR3 protein. The sample includes roughly 5,200 distinct CDR3 sequences, roughly 9% of them seen just once. This specimen consisted of lung tumor tissue, obtained at surgery. The receptors here all came from a female donor with early-stage non-small cell lung cancer. Each CDR3 is given with its conserved first and last residue. The D gene is left open where the match is weak. Only some rows state a clone size, as once, few, many or a class for expanded clones.

CDR3: CASSRHSGGGDTQYF
DNA: TGTGCCAGCAGCCGCCACAGCGGGGGCGGGGATACGCAGTATTTT
V: TRBV7-2
size: medium-sized
D: TRBD2
J: TRBJ2-3

CDR3: CASSKGVFHEQYF
DNA: TGTGCCAGCAGCAAAGGGGTTTTCCACGAGCAGTACTTC
V: TRBV16
size: medium-sized
D: .
J: TRBJ2-7

CDR3: CASSPRTSGRSSYNEQFF
DNA: TGTGCCAGCAGCCCCCGGACTAGCGGGAGGAGCTCCTACAATGAGCAGTTCTTC
V: TRBV7-3
size: medium-sized
D: TRBD2
J: TRBJ2-1

CDR3: CASSSPLMSRDTQYF
DNA: TGTGCCAGCAGTTCGCCTCTCATGTCTAGGGATACGCAGTATTTT
V: TRBV27
size: medium-sized
D: .
J: TRBJ2-3

CDR3: CSARAGQTQETQYF
DNA: TGCAGTGCTAGAGCGGGACAGACCCAAGAGACCCAGTACTTC
V: TRBV20-1
size: many
D: TRBD1
J: TRBJ2-5

CDR3: CASSSGPFQFF
DNA: TGTGCCAGCAGCTCAGGACCATTTCAGTTCTTC
V: TRBV7-2
size: many
D: .
J: TRBJ2-1

CDR3: CASSLAGVNTGELFF
DNA: TGCGCCAGCAGCTTGGCTGGGGTTAACACCGGGGAGCTGTTTTTT
V: TRBV5-1
size: few
D: .
J: TRBJ2-2

CDR3: CASSYSYTQYF
DNA: TGTGCCAGCAGTTACTCGTATACGCAGTATTTT
V: TRBV6-2/TRBV6-3
size: few
D: .
J: TRBJ2-3

CDR3: CASSGTGGPGNTIYF
DNA: TGTGCCAGCAGTGGAACAGGGGGCCCTGGAAACACCATATATTTT
V: TRBV27
size: medium-sized
D: TRBD1
J: TRBJ1-3

CDR3: CAISAATETQYF
DNA: TGTGCCATCAGTGCGGCTACGGAGACCCAGTACTTC
V: TRBV10-3
size: many
D: .
J: TRBJ2-5

CDR3: CASSRRDRKYGYTF
DNA: TGTGCCAGCAGTCGACGGGACAGAAAATATGGCTACACCTTC
V: TRBV7-9
size: many
D: TRBD1
J: TRBJ1-2

CDR3: CASRTLAGATYNEQFF
DNA: TGTGCCAGCAGGACACTAGCGGGGGCCACCTACAATGAGCAGTTCTTC
V: TRBV2
size: medium-sized
D: TRBD2
J: TRBJ2-1

CDR3: CASTRSREVQPQHF
DNA: TGTGCCAGCACCCGGAGTCGGGAAGTGCAGCCCCAGCATTTT
V: TRBV6-1
size: many
D: .
J: TRBJ1-5

CDR3: CSARTPNEAFF
DNA: TGCAGTGCTAGGACCCCAAATGAAGCTTTCTTT
V: TRBV20-1
size: medium-sized
D: .
J: TRBJ1-1

CDR3: CASSLAAQGGSPLHF
DNA: TGTGCCAGCAGCTTAGCAGCCCAGGGAGGTTCACCCCTCCACTTT
V: TRBV7-2
size: .
D: .
J: TRBJ1-6

CDR3: CASSLYWPSAVNGYTF
DNA: TGTGCCAGCAGTTTATACTGGCCGTCTGCTGTCAATGGCTACACCTTC
V: TRBV28
size: .
D: .
J: TRBJ1-2

CDR3: CASSRPYYTGELFF
DNA: TGCGCCAGCAGTCGCCCTTATTACACCGGGGAGCTGTTTTTT
V: TRBV4-1
size: medium-sized
D: .
J: TRBJ2-2

CDR3: CASSSGQGGNQPQHF
DNA: TGTGCCAGCAGCTCGGGACAGGGTGGCAATCAGCCCCAGCATTTT
V: TRBV7-6
size: medium-sized
D: TRBD1
J: TRBJ1-5

CDR3: CSVSTLGIKETQYF
DNA: TGCAGCGTTTCGACTTTGGGGATAAAAGAGACCCAGTACTTC
V: TRBV29-1
size: medium-sized
D: .
J: TRBJ2-5

CDR3: CATSGGLAGKYNEQFF
DNA: TGTGCCACCAGTGGGGGACTAGCGGGGAAATACAATGAGCAGTTCTTC
V: TRBV24-1
size: many
D: TRBD2
J: TRBJ2-1

CDR3: CASSEGLGLLGQYF
DNA: TGTGCCAGCAGTGAAGGTTTGGGGCTCCTTGGCCAGTACTTC
V: TRBV2
size: medium-sized
D: .
J: TRBJ2-5

CDR3: CASSVHPLSGELFF
DNA: TGTGCCAGCAGCGTCCACCCTCTTAGCGGGGAGCTGTTTTTT
V: TRBV9
size: many
D: .
J: TRBJ2-2

CDR3: CASKWGGTSGVKTQYF
DNA: TGTGCCAGTAAATGGGGAGGGACTAGCGGCGTGAAGACCCAGTACTTC
V: TRBV19
size: medium-sized
D: TRBD2
J: TRBJ2-5

CDR3: CASSTGFGTEAFF
DNA: TGTGCCAGCAGTACAGGATTTGGGACTGAAGCTTTCTTT
V: TRBV12-3/TRBV12-4
size: once
D: .
J: TRBJ1-1

CDR3: CASSYTGAEQYF
DNA: TGTGCCAGCAGCTATACAGGGGCCGAGCAGTACTTC
V: TRBV11-2
size: medium-sized
D: TRBD1
J: TRBJ2-7

CDR3: CACGGVSPLHF
DNA: TGTGCCTGCGGGGGGGTTTCACCCCTCCACTTT
V: TRBV7-9
size: medium-sized
D: .
J: TRBJ1-6

CDR3: CSVERRPLDNEQFF
DNA: TGCAGCGTTGAAAGGCGGCCTTTGGACAATGAGCAGTTCTTC
V: TRBV29-1
size: many
D: .
J: TRBJ2-1

CDR3: CATSDFASTGANVLTF
DNA: TGTGCCACCAGTGATTTCGCGTCCACTGGGGCCAACGTCCTGACTTTC
V: TRBV24-1
size: medium-sized
D: .
J: TRBJ2-6

CDR3: CASSEVEQYF
DNA: TGTGCCAGCAGCGAAGTCGAGCAGTACTTC
V: TRBV27
size: medium-sized
D: .
J: TRBJ2-7

CDR3: CASSPDDRGKQYF
DNA: TGTGCCAGCAGTCCCGATGACAGAGGAAAGCAGTACTTC
V: TRBV28
size: few
D: .
J: TRBJ2-7

CDR3: CASSLAGNWETQYF
DNA: TGTGCCAGCAGCTTAGCGGGGAACTGGGAGACCCAGTACTTC
V: TRBV7-2
size: .
D: .
J: TRBJ2-5

CDR3: CSARDTSSQETQYF
DNA: TGCAGTGCTAGAGATACTAGCAGCCAAGAGACCCAGTACTTC
V: TRBV20-1
size: medium-sized
D: .
J: TRBJ2-5

CDR3: CASSPGPYQPQHF
DNA: TGTGCCAGCAGCCCGGGACCCTACCAGCCCCAGCATTTT
V: TRBV5-6
size: many
D: .
J: TRBJ1-5

CDR3: CASSDWDEQFF
DNA: TGTGCCAGCAGTGACTGGGATGAGCAGTTCTTC
V: TRBV6-1
size: large
D: .
J: TRBJ2-1

CDR3: CSVDEQGLRTDTQYF
DNA: TGCAGCGTTGATGAACAGGGACTACGCACAGATACGCAGTATTTT
V: TRBV29-1
size: many
D: .
J: TRBJ2-3

CDR3: CASSPSGTRGYNEQFF
DNA: TGTGCCAGCTCACCATCCGGGACTAGAGGGTACAATGAGCAGTTCTTC
V: TRBV18
size: many
D: TRBD2
J: TRBJ2-1

CDR3: CASLVQVPSPLHF
DNA: TGTGCCAGCCTAGTACAGGTCCCCTCACCCCTCCACTTT
V: TRBV2
size: many
D: .
J: TRBJ1-6

CDR3: CSTARPWSGGAPEQFF
DNA: TGCAGTACGGCCCGCCCCTGGAGCGGGGGGGCCCCTGAGCAGTTCTTC
V: TRBV20-1
size: medium-sized
D: TRBD2
J: TRBJ2-1

CDR3: CASSWRDSTQYF
DNA: TGTGCCAGCAGTTGGCGAGACAGCACCCAGTACTTC
V: TRBV28
size: medium-sized
D: .
J: TRBJ2-5

CDR3: CASSLASDDTQYF
DNA: TGTGCCAGCAGCTTAGCCAGCGATGATACGCAGTATTTT
V: TRBV11-3
size: many
D: .
J: TRBJ2-3

CDR3: CASSPGQGACNEQFF
DNA: TGTGCCAGCAGCCCAGGACAGGGGGCCTGCAATGAGCAGTTCTTC
V: TRBV7-9
size: .
D: TRBD1
J: TRBJ2-1

CDR3: CASAGQGAYEQYF
DNA: TGTGCCAGTGCCGGACAGGGGGCTTACGAGCAGTACTTC
V: TRBV28
size: medium-sized
D: TRBD1
J: TRBJ2-7

CDR3: CASSLSGSSYEQYF
DNA: TGTGCCAGCAGCTTAAGCGGGAGCTCCTACGAGCAGTACTTC
V: TRBV7-3
size: medium-sized
D: TRBD2
J: TRBJ2-7

CDR3: CAWRGLPNEQFF
DNA: TGTGCCTGGAGGGGACTACCAAATGAGCAGTTCTTC
V: TRBV30
size: medium-sized
D: TRBD2
J: TRBJ2-1

CDR3: CASSPWTGGIQIAFF
DNA: TGTGCCAGCAGCCCCTGGACAGGGGGAATACAAATAGCTTTCTTT
V: TRBV3-1
size: many
D: TRBD1
J: TRBJ1-1